This TCR beta chain was retrieved from a study of OX40 agonist ivuxolimab in advanced cancers. At the level of the study: Patients were treated with ivuxolimab, an agonistic anti-OX40 (CD134) antibody. Dose-escalation subjects each had hepatocellular carcinoma, melanoma, renal cell or head and neck cancer. General study points: Average numbers of expanded clones were greater in CD8+ T cells than in CD4+.

Profiling relied on immunoSEQ multiplex PCR, and the TCRdb table lists in-frame clones only, not all of them. The table shows tens of thousands of clones, with about 94% occurring only once. About this clone itself: Antigen: not known.

The CDR3 contains 16 residues. V shed 5 bases and J 0 bases; nucleotides not matched to a gene: 7. Germline V CDR1 and CDR2: SEHNR, FQNEAQ (reference sequence). Autoimmune disease history or systemic immunosuppression led to patient exclusion. The receptor was isolated from an adult with an advanced solid tumor such as melanoma, head and neck, liver or kidney cancer. The chain employs TRBV7-9 and TRBJ1-1; 9 positions agree with TRBD1. This specimen consisted of CD4+ or CD8+ T cells sorted from blood, obtained in a trial of the OX40 agonist ivuxolimab. The CDR3 DNA reads TGTGCCAGCAGCCAAGACGGACAGGGGATGAACACTGAAGCTTTCTTT. Encoded protein: CASSQDGQGMNTEAFF.